These 12 T cell receptor beta chains originate from one sample sequenced in a study of cytomegalovirus exposure and HLA in healthy donors. The primer mix had 60 Vbeta and 13 Jbeta primers. Assay: immunoSEQ multiplex PCR; the TCRdb copy retains only in-frame clones and omits some. This table has around 120,000 clones, around 81% appearing once. Source material: PBMCs. Receptor source: a man aged 18 to 30 in good health and CMV-seronegative.

V is TRBV7-2 and J is TRBJ2-3; a possible D gene is TRBD2 (6 bases). The CDR3 sequence is 19 residues long. Trimming took 1 base from V and 0 from J, leaving 20 bases between them. Germline CDR1 and CDR2: SGHTA and FQGNSA. The CDR3 loop reads CASSLVGGMGPLSTDTQYF. Here the CDR3 DNA reads TGTGCCAGCAGCTTAGTCGGCGGGATGGGCCCGCTTAGCACAGATACGCAGTATTTT.

The V and J genes are TRBV18 and TRBJ1-1; tentative D call: TRBD1 (6 bases). Trimming took off 9 bases at V and 4 bases at J, with 15 bases between the two ends. CDR1 is KGHSH and CDR2 is LQKENI in the germline V gene. The CDR3 sequence is 13 residues long. The CDR3 reads CASGEQGSTEAFF. The CDR3 bases are TGTGCCAGTGGGGAACAGGGAAGCACTGAAGCTTTCTTT.

The chain carries TRBV7-9 and TRBJ1-2; the match to TRBD1 covers 10 bases. CDR3 size: 15 residues. The germline CDR1 and CDR2 sequences are SEHNR and FQNEAQ (reference sequence). J lost 8 bases, V lost 5 bases, and 11 bases had no gene match. CDR3 region: CASSPRDRGREGYTF. CDR3 DNA sequence: TGTGCCAGCAGCCCGCGCGACAGGGGGCGAGAAGGCTACACCTTC.

The rearrangement joins TRBV9 to TRBJ2-1, with 10 nucleotides matching TRBD1. Germline-derived CDR1 and CDR2 are SGDLS and YYNGEE. Trimming removed 0 bases from V and 3 bases from J; junction bases left unmatched: 3. This CDR3 is built from 16 residues. The DNA of the CDR3 is TGTGCCAGCAGCGTAGGAGGACAGGGGGGCTACAATGAGCAGTTCTTC. It is translated as CASSVGGQGGYNEQFF.

V and J are TRBV7-2 and TRBJ2-3; 9 nucleotides align to TRBD2. The CDR3 contains 18 residues. Germline V gene sequence: CDR1 SGHTA, CDR2 FQGNSA. Trimming took 3 bases from V and 4 from J; bases not matched to a gene: 14. CDR3 sequence reads: CASSFLTSGRSGADTQYF. In nucleotides, the CDR3 is TGTGCCAGCAGCTTTTTGACTAGCGGCCGGTCTGGCGCAGATACGCAGTATTTT.

The rearrangement joins TRBV7-2 to TRBJ1-3; TRBD1 is a possible D gene (5 bases). Per the germline V gene, CDR1 is SGHTA and CDR2 is FQGNSA. The CDR3 has 15 amino acids. Trimming shortened V by 1 base and J by 2 bases, and 9 bases separated the two germline ends. CDR3 nucleotide sequence: TGTGCCAGCAGCTTAGTGGGGCAGGCTGGAAACACCATATATTTT. It encodes CASSLVGQAGNTIYF.

In nucleotides, the CDR3 is TGTGCCAGCAGCTTAGCCCTTGAAGCTTTCTTT. Protein: CASSLALEAFF. The chain recombines TRBV7-9 with TRBJ1-1; D remains ambiguous. The CDR3 contains 11 residues. Between the trimmed V and J ends, which lost 0 bases and 7 bases, there was a span of 3 bases. CDR1 is SEHNR and CDR2 is FQNEAQ in the germline V gene (reference sequence). Drawing the rest from reference TRBV7-9 and TRBJ1-1, the complete variable domain is DTGVSQNPRHKITKRGQNVTFRCDPISEHNRLYWYRQTLGQGPEFLTYFQNEAQLEKSRLLSDRFSAERPKGSFSTLEIQRTEQGDSAMYLCASSLALEAFFGQGTRLTVV.

The chain recombines TRBV9 with TRBJ1-4, with TRBD1 identical over 7 bases. Per germline, CDR1 SGDLS and CDR2 YYNGEE. Losses at the gene ends were 3 bases for V and 10 bases for J; bases not matched to a gene: 12. This CDR3 region has 15 residues. For the CDR3, the DNA is TGTGCCAGCAGCGCCTCCGGGACAGTGTCTGGAAAACTGTTTTTT. Protein: CASSASGTVSGKLFF.

The rearrangement links TRBV5-1 to TRBJ1-2; 7 bases align to TRBD1. The J segment lost 1 base and the V segment lost 6 bases, leaving 12 bases of the junction unmatched. CDR3 length: 16 residues. Germline V gene data show CDR1 as SGHRS and CDR2 as YFSETQ. This chain's CDR3 is CASKMTGIHINYGYTF. The CDR3 coding sequence is TGCGCCAGCAAAATGACAGGGATACATATTAACTATGGCTACACCTTC.

The rearrangement joins TRBV5-6 to TRBJ1-1; D is unclear. The V end was cut by 0 bases, the J end by 1 base, with 4 bases between. The CDR3 runs to 13 residues. Germline V gene data show CDR1 as SGHDT and CDR2 as YYEEEE. CDR3 nucleotides: TGTGCCAGCAGCTTGGCATCGAACACTGAAGCTTTCTTT. Its translation is CASSLASNTEAFF.

The chain employs TRBV28 and TRBJ1-1, with D unclear. This CDR3 spans 11 amino acids. V gave up 5 bases and J gave up 10 bases, with 11 bases separating them. Germline assignment: CDR1 MDHEN and CDR2 SYDVKM. The CDR3 spells CASSTSTGAFF. CDR3 DNA: TGTGCCAGCAGTACCTCCACGGGAGCTTTCTTT.

The V call is TRBV29-1, the J call TRBJ1-2; D is undetermined. The CDR3 totals 12 residues. V shed 3 bases and J shed 4 bases, with 9 bases lying between them. Germline-derived CDR1 and CDR2 are SQVTM and ANQGSEA. CDR3 in amino acids: CSVDAFPYGYTF. The CDR3 DNA is TGCAGCGTTGACGCGTTCCCCTATGGCTACACCTTC. The full variable domain, in which reference TRBV29-1 and TRBJ1-2 provide the parts outside the CDR3, is SAVISQKPSRDICQRGTSLTIQCQVDSQVTMMFWYRQQPGQSLTLIATANQGSEATYESGFVIDKFPISRPNLTFSTLTVSNMSPEDSSIYLCSVDAFPYGYTFGSGTRLTVV.